This T cell receptor beta chain was sequenced in a study of technical replicates of blood from several donors (dated by TCRdb to 2017 to 2019). About this clone itself: Its recognized antigen is unknown. Per-base quality was not reported, and no clone a single base away is much larger than it.

The method was the immunoSEQ multiplex PCR assay. In its TCRdb copy, this immuneACCESS table keeps in-frame sequences only and misses some clones. Where compared with another copy, unresolved V genes explain less than half of these, and the others have no known cause. The sample data list 70,000 to 85,000 clones, and roughly 92% of these were observed just once. The ten most abundant clones make up over 0.35% of the sample. Looking up the germline V gene (reference sequence) yields CDR1 SEHNR and CDR2 FQNEAQ. Reading from cysteine to phenylalanine, the CDR3 counts 13 amino acids. The entry retains the CDR3 DNA only, 39 bases that are in frame from base 1. V drops 2 bases and J drops 4 bases, leaving 6 bases in between.

Rearrangement joined TRBV7-9 to TRBJ1-5; the D gene cannot be resolved reliably. The source is a human donor in good health. Material for sequencing was T cells isolated from PBMCs. Read as DNA, the sequence is TGTGCCAGCAGCTTAACCGAGAATCAGCCCCAGCATTTT. Its protein reads: CASSLTENQPQHF.